This TCR beta chain was captured in a study of blood T cell repertoires in COVID-19. Clones were sequenced by immunoSEQ multiplex PCR, and TCRdb holds only the in-frame ones, with some missing. Here the sample spans about 75,000 clones, about nine tenths being singletons. The germline CDR1 and CDR2 sequences are SGHRS and YFSETQ. The CDR3 contains 15 residues. The ends lost 6 bases at V and 6 bases at J; junction bases unmatched: 12. This receptor was identified in a human donor in a cohort sampled during active COVID-19. The chain combines TRBV5-1 with TRBJ2-3; 8 nucleotides line up with TRBD2. The sequenced sample consisted of peripheral blood. The CDR3 sequence is CASTVVAGGSDTQYF. The CDR3 region has the DNA TGCGCCAGCACCGTAGTGGCGGGGGGCTCGGATACGCAGTATTTT.